This passage covers 8 T cell receptor beta chains from one sample sequenced in a study. Via MiXCR, TCRdb re-called the 5' RACE reads, giving one row per CDR3 protein. The sample has tens of thousands of distinct CDR3 sequences; 25% to 30% are singletons. Source material: tumor-infiltrating memory CD4+ T cells sorted from the breast tumor. Subset given: memory CD4+ T cells, CD4+CD45RO+CD25-. The receptors were gathered from a female donor with breast cancer.

This clonotype appeared many times. This chain uses TRBV4-1 with TRBJ1-1, with D possibly matching TRBD1 (5 bases). This CDR3 is built from 13 residues. The V gene's germline CDR1 is MGHRA and CDR2 YSYEKL. V lost 2 bases to trimming and J lost 4 bases, with 8 bases between them. CDR3 region: CASSQRGTTEAFF. CDR3 bases: TGCGCCAGCAGCCAACGAGGGACCACTGAAGCTTTCTTT.

Turning to this clonotype: One end of the junction is discordant with germline, which a read error may explain. This chain uses TRBV13 with TRBJ2-7, with 7 bases fitting TRBD1. This CDR3 region has 13 residues. In germline, CDR1 is PRHDT, CDR2 FYEKMQ (reference sequence). CDR3 nucleotide sequence: TGTGCCAGCAGCCATGACAGGGCCGGCGAGCGGTACTTC. It encodes CASSHDRAGERYF.

Concerning this clonotype itself: One end of the junction varies from germline; a read error may be responsible. V usage is TRBV7-2 and J usage is TRBJ1-3; no reliable D call. Germline V gives CDR1 SGHTA, CDR2 FQGNSA. The CDR3 covers 15 residues. The CDR3 loop reads CACSLRESSGNTIYF. The DNA for the CDR3 is TGTGCCTGCAGCTTAAGGGAAAGCTCTGGAAACACCATATATTTT.

There are a few counts of this clonotype. The chain carries TRBV6-5 and TRBJ2-1; no firm D call. CDR1 and CDR2 (germline): MNHEY, SVGAGI. Trimming stripped 0 bases from V and 10 bases from J, with 7 bases between. The CDR3 covers 12 residues. Here the CDR3 reads CASSYSGREQFF. The CDR3 coding sequence is TGTGCCAGCAGTTACTCCGGGCGGGAGCAGTTCTTC.

This clonotype was observed a handful of times. The chain couples TRBV6-5 to TRBJ2-7; D may be TRBD2 (5 bases). The length of the CDR3 is 14 residues. CDR1 MNHEY and CDR2 SVGAGI come from the germline V gene. The germline V and J ends were trimmed by 0 bases and 0 bases, with 6 bases remaining between them. CDR3: CASSYSAGSYEQYF. The CDR3 DNA sequence: TGTGCCAGCAGTTACTCGGCGGGCTCCTACGAGCAGTACTTC.

This clonotype was found a few times. J is TRBJ2-1 and V is TRBV15, with D unresolved. Germline V CDR1 and CDR2: LNHNV, YYDKDF (reference sequence). V shed 3 bases and J shed 7 bases, with 13 bases lying between them. The CDR3 runs 14 residues. The CDR3 here is CATSRLSGLNEQFF. The CDR3, as DNA: TGTGCCACCAGCAGGCTGAGTGGGTTAAATGAGCAGTTCTTC.

This clonotype occurred a few times. The V call is TRBV20-1, the J call TRBJ1-1; D is possibly TRBD1 (5 bases). Germline loops: CDR1 DFQATT, CDR2 SNEGSKA (reference sequence). The germline V and J ends were trimmed by 3 bases and 6 bases, with 11 bases remaining between them. This CDR3 comprises 12 residues. The DNA of the CDR3 is TGCAGTGCTAGGTCAGGGACGGCTGAAGCTTTCTTT. It specifies CSARSGTAEAFF.

This clonotype showed up many times. The V call is TRBV5-1, the J call TRBJ2-1, with D unclear. The V gene lost 2 bases and the J gene lost 0 bases, with 9 bases spanning the gap. From germline, CDR1 is SGHRS and CDR2 YFSETQ. CDR3 size: 15 residues. The CDR3: CASSLWDSSYNEQFF. CDR3 nucleotide sequence: TGCGCCAGCAGCTTATGGGATAGCTCCTACAATGAGCAGTTCTTC.